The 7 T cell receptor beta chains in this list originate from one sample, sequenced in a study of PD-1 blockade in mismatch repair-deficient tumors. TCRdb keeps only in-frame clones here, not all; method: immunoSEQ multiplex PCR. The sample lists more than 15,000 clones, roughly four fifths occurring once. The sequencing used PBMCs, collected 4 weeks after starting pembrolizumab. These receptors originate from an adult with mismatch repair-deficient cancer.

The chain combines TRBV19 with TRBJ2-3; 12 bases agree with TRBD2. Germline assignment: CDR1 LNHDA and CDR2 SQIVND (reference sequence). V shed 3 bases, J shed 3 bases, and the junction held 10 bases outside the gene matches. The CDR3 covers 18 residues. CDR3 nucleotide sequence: TGTGCCAGTAGTATTTCCCTAGCGGGAGGGCCGATTACAGATACGCAGTATTTT. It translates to CASSISLAGGPITDTQYF.

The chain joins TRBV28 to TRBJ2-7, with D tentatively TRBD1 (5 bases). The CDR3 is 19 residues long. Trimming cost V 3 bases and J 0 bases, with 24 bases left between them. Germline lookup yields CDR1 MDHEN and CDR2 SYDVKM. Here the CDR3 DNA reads TGTGCCAGCAGTTTCTGGGGAATGGGGCAGGCACCGTACTCCTACGAGCAGTACTTC. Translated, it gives CASSFWGMGQAPYSYEQYF.

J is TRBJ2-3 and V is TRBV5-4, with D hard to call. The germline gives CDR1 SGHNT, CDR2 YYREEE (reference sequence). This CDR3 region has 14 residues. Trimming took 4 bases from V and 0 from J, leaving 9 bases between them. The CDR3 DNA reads TGTGCCAGCAGCCCGTCAGGCAGCACAGATACGCAGTATTTT. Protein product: CASSPSGSTDTQYF.

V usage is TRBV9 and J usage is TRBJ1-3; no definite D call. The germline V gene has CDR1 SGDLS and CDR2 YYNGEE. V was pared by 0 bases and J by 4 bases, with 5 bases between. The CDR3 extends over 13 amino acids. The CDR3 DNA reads TGTGCCAGCAGCGTAGGCGGGGGAAACACCATATATTTT. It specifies CASSVGGGNTIYF.

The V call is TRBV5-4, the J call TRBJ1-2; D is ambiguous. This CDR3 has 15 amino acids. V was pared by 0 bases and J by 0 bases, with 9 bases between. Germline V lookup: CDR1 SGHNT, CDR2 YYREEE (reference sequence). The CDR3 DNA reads TGTGCCAGCAGCTTGGGTCCGAGAACTAACTATGGCTACACCTTC. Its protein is CASSLGPRTNYGYTF.

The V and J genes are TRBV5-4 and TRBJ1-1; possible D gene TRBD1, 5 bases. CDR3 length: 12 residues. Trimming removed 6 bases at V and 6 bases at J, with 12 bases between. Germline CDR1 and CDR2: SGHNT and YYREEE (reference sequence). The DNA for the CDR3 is TGTGCCAGCACTACATCGGGGGCTGAAGCTTTCTTT. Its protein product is CASTTSGAEAFF. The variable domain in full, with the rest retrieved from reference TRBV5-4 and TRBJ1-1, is ETGVTQSPTHLIKTRGQQVTLRCSSQSGHNTVSWYQQALGQGPQFIFQYYREEENGRGNFPPRFSGLQFPNYSSELNVNALELDDSALYLCASTTSGAEAFFGQGTRLTVV.

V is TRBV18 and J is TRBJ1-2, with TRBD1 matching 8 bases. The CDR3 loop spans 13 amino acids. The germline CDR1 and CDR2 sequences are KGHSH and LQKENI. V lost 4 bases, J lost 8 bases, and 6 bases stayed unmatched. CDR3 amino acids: CASSRDRKGGYTF. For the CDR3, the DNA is TGTGCCAGCTCACGGGACAGGAAGGGAGGCTACACCTTC.